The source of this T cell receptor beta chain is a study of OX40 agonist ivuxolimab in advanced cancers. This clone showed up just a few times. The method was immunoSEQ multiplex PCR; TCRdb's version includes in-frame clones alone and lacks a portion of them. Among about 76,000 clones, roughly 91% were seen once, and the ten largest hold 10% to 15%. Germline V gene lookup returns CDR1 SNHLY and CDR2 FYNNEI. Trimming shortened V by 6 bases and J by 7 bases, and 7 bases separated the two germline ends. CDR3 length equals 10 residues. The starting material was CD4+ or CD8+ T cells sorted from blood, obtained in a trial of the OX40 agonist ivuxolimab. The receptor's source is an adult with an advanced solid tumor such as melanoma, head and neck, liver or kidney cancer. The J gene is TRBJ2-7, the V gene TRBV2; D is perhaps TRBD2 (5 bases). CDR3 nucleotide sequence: TGTGCCAGCAGCGGACTGGAGCAGTACTTC. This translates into CASSGLEQYF.